One sample yielded the 5 T cell receptor beta chains listed below, sequenced in a study of beta chain features in type 1 diabetes. As every portion of the isolated RNA was reverse transcribed, the sequencing read expressed TCRB transcripts. The table came from immunoSEQ multiplex PCR; TCRdb's copy has only in-frame clones and leaves some out. The sample includes a few hundred thousand clones, about 14% seen only once; the top ten take more than 6.5%. The specimen sequenced was central memory CD4+ T cells from blood. Receptors were obtained from a man aged 25-45 years in good health.

CDR3 coding DNA: TGTGCCAGCTCACCCAGGGTACGACAGCCCCAGCATTTT. Amino acid sequence: CASSPRVRQPQHF. The chain has TRBV18 and TRBJ1-5; the D gene is possibly TRBD1 (5 bases). The CDR3 has 13 residues. Germline lookup yields CDR1 KGHSH and CDR2 LQKENI. Trimming took off 3 bases at V and 7 bases at J, with 10 bases between the two ends. The complete variable domain, with remaining parts taken from reference TRBV18 and TRBJ1-5, reads NAGVMQNPRHLVRRRGQEARLRCSPMKGHSHVYWYRQLPEEGLKFMVYLQKENIIDESGMPKERFSAEFPKEGPSILRIQQVVRGDSAAYFCASSPRVRQPQHFGDGTRLSIL.

This clone was counted only a few times. This chain joins TRBV18 and TRBJ2-5; either TRBD1 or TRBD2 may fit D (5 bases each). V was shortened by 4 bases and J by 4 bases, with 10 bases between the two germline ends. Germline CDR1 is KGHSH and CDR2 is LQKENI. The CDR3 extends over 13 amino acids. In nucleotides, the CDR3 is TGTGCCAGCTCACTTGGGACGGGAGAGACCCAGTACTTC. It encodes CASSLGTGETQYF.

This clone has just a few counts. The chain carries TRBV5-6 and TRBJ2-2; D remains unclear. CDR1 and CDR2 from the germline V gene are SGHDT and YYEEEE. The CDR3 totals 13 residues. Trimming removed 5 bases at V and 4 bases at J, with 9 bases between. CDR3 nucleotide sequence: TGTGCCAGCAGTCTTTCGGGCACCGGGGAGCTGTTTTTT. As protein: CASSLSGTGELFF.

The CDR3 region has the DNA TGTGCCAGCTCACCACCGGGGAGCTTGGGCTATGGCTACACCTTC. This translates into CASSPPGSLGYGYTF. The rearrangement links TRBV18 to TRBJ1-2, with D uncertain. V dropped 0 bases and J dropped 4 bases, with 12 bases sitting between them. The CDR3 runs to 15 residues. Germline CDR1 is KGHSH and CDR2 is LQKENI.

The chain combines TRBV9 with TRBJ2-5; D is ambiguous. Judging by the DNA end, TRBJ2-7 fits better; the J call may be wrong. Germline CDR1 reads SGDLS; CDR2 reads YYNGEE. The CDR3 length is 13 residues. CDR3: CASSGRKTGEQYF. The CDR3 region has the DNA TGTGCCAGCAGCGGGAGAAAAACGGGCGAGCAGTACTTC.